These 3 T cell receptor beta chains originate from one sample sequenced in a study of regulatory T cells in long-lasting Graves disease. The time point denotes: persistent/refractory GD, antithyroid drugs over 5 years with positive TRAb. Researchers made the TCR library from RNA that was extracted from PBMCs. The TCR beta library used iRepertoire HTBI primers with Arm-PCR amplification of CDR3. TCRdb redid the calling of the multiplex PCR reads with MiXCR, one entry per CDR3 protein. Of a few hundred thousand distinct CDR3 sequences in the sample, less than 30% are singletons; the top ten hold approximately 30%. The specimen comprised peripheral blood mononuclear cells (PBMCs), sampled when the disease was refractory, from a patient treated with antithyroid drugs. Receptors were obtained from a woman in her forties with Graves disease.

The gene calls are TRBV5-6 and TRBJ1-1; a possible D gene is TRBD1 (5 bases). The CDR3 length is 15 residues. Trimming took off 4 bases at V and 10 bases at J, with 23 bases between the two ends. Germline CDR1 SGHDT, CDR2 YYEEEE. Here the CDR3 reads CASSLRGGGYRAAFF. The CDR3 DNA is TGTGCCAGCAGCCTACGTGGGGGAGGGTATCGGGCAGCTTTCTTT.

CDR3 loop: CASSFLSGGGKETQYF. In DNA form, the CDR3 reads TGTGCCAGCAGTTTCCTTAGCGGGGGTGGAAAAGAGACCCAGTACTTC. V usage is TRBV12-3 or TRBV12-4 and J usage is TRBJ2-5; TRBD2 matches 9 bases. V was clipped by 3 bases and J by 3 bases; unmatched bases: 8. This CDR3 comprises 16 residues.

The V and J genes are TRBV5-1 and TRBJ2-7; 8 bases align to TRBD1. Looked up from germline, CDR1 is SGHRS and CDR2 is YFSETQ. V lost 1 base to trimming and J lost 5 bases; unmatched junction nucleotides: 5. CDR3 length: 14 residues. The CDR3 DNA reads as TGCGCCAGCAGCTTGAGACAGGGGATACACGAGCAGTACTTC. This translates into CASSLRQGIHEQYF.